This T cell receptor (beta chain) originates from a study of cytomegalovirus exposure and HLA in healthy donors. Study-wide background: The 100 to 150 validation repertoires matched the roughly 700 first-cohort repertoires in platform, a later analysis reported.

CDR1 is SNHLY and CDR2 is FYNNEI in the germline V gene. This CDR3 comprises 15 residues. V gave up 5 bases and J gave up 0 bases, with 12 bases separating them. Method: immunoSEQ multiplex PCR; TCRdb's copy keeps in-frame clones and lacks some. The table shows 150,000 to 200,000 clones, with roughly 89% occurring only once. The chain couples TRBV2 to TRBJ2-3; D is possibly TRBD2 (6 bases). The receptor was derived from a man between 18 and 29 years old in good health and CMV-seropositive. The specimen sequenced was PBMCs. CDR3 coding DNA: TGTGCCAGCAGTACCCTGGGGGGAAGCACAGATACGCAGTATTTT. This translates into CASSTLGGSTDTQYF.